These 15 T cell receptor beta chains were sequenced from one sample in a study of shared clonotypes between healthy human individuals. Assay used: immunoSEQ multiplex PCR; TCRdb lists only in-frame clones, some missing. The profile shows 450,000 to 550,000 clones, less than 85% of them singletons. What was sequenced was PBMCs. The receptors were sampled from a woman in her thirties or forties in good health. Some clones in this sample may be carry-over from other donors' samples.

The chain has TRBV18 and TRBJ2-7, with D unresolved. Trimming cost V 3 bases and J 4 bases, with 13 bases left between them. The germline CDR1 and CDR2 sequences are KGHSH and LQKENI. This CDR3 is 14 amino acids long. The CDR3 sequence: CASSPSVEAYEQYF. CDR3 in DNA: TGTGCCAGCTCACCTTCGGTTGAGGCTTACGAGCAGTACTTC. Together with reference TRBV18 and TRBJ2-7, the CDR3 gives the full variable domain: NAGVMQNPRHLVRRRGQEARLRCSPMKGHSHVYWYRQLPEEGLKFMVYLQKENIIDESGMPKERFSAEFPKEGPSILRIQQVVRGDSAAYFCASSPSVEAYEQYFGPGTRLTVT.

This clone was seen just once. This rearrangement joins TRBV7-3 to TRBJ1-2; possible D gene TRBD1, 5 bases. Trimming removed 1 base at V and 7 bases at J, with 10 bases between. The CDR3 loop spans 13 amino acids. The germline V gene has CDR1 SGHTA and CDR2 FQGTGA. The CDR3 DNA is TGTGCCAGCAGCTTAAGCACCGGGGGTGGCTACACCTTC. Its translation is CASSLSTGGGYTF.

The CDR3 DNA follows: TGCAGTGGCGGTCTGTTGGATACGCAGTATTTT. The encoded protein is CSGGLLDTQYF. The chain has TRBV20-1 and TRBJ2-3, with unresolved D. CDR3 length equals 11 residues. CDR1 and CDR2 from the germline V gene are DFQATT and SNEGSKA (reference sequence). Trimming stripped 7 bases from V and 6 bases from J, with 11 bases between.

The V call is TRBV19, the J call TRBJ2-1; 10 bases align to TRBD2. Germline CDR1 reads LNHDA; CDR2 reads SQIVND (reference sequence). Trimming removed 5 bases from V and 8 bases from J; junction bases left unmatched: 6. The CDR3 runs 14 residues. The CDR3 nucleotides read TGTGCCAGTAGTGCAGCGGGAGGGCCCGATGAGCAGTTCTTC. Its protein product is CASSAAGGPDEQFF.

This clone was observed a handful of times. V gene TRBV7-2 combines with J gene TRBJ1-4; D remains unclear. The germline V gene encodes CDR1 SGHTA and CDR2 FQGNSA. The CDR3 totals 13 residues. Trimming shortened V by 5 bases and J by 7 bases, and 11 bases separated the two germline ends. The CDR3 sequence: CASSPPTSEKLFF. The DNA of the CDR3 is TGTGCCAGCAGCCCCCCGACGTCTGAAAAACTGTTTTTT. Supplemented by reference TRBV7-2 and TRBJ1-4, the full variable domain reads GAGVSQSPSNKVTEKGKDVELRCDPISGHTALYWYRQSLGQGLEFLIYFQGNSAPDKSGLPSDRFSAERTGGSVSTLTIQRTQQEDSAVYLCASSPPTSEKLFFGSGTQLSVL.

CDR3 amino acids: CASSLRSGTSYGYTF. Written as DNA, the CDR3 is TGTGCCAGCAGTTTAAGGTCTGGGACCTCCTATGGCTACACCTTC. The V call is TRBV28, the J call TRBJ1-2; D may be TRBD1 (5 bases). Trimming took off 2 bases at V and 4 bases at J, with 14 bases between the two ends. CDR3 length equals 15 residues. Per germline, CDR1 MDHEN and CDR2 SYDVKM.

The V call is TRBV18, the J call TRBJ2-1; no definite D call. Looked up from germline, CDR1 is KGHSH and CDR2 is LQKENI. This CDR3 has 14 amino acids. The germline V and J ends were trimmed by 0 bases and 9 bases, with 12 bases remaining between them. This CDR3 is CASSPPGFFGEQFF. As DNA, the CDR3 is TGTGCCAGCTCACCACCAGGGTTCTTCGGTGAGCAGTTCTTC.

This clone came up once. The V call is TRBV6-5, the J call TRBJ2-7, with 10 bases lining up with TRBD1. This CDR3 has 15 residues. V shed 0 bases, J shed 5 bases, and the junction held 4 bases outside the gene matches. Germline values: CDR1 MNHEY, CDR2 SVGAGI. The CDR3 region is CASSYSGTGVNEQYF. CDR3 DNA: TGTGCCAGCAGTTACTCCGGGACAGGGGTGAACGAGCAGTACTTC.

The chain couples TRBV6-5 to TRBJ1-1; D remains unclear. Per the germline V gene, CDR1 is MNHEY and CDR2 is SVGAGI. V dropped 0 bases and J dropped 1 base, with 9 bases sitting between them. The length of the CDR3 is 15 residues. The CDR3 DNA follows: TGTGCCAGCAGTTACTCGACCAGGTCGAACACTGAAGCTTTCTTT. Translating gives CASSYSTRSNTEAFF.

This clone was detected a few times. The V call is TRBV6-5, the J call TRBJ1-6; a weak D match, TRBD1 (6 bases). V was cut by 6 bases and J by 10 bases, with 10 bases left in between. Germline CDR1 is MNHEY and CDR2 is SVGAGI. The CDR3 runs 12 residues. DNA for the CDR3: TGTGCCAGCAGGAGGGGGGACTCACCCCTCCACTTT. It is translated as CASRRGDSPLHF.

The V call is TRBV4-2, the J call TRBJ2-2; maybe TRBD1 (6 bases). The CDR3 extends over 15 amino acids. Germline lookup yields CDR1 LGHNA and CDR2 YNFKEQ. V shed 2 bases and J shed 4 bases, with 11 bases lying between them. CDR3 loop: CASSQIAGATGELFF. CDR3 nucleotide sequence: TGTGCCAGCAGCCAAATCGCAGGGGCCACCGGGGAGCTGTTTTTT.

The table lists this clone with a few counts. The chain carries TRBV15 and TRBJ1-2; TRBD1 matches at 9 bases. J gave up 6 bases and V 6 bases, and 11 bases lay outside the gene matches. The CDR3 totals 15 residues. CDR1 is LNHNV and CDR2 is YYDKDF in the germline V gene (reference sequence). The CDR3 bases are TGTGCCACCAGTCCTACCGGGGACAGGGTTGATGGCTACACCTTC. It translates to CATSPTGDRVDGYTF. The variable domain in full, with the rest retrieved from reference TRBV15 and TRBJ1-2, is DAMVIQNPRYQVTQFGKPVTLSCSQTLNHNVMYWYQQKSSQAPKLLFHYYDKDFNNEADTPDNFQSRRPNTSFCFLDIRSPGLGDTAMYLCATSPTGDRVDGYTFGSGTRLTVV.

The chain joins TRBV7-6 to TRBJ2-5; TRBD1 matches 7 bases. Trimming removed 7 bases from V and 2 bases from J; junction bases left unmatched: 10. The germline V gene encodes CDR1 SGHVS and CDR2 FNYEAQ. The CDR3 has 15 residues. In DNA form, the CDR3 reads TGTGCCAGCATTCCAACCGGGACAGCTCAAGAGACCCAGTACTTC. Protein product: CASIPTGTAQETQYF.

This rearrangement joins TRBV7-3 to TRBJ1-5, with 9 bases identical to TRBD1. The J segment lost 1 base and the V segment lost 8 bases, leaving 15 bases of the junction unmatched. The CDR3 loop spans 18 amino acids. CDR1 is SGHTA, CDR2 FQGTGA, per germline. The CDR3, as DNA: TGTGCCAGCCCCCCCGGGACAGGGAGCATGGGGAGCAATCAGCCCCAGCATTTT. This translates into CASPPGTGSMGSNQPQHF.

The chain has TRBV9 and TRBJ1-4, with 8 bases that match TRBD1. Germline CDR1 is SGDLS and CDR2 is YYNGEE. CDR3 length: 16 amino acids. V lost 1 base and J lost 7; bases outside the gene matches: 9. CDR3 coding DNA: TGTGCCAGCAGCGTATCCGACAGGGGTGTAGGTGAAAAACTGTTTTTT. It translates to CASSVSDRGVGEKLFF.